The 21 T cell receptor beta chains below all came from one sample that was sequenced in a study of blood T cell repertoires in COVID-19. Using immunoSEQ multiplex PCR, the repertoire was profiled, and TCRdb retains in-frame clones only, with some absent. Altogether some 400,000 clones are present, more than 85% being singletons, with the ten largest covering about 3%. Sequencing input: peripheral blood. The receptors were gathered from a human donor in a cohort sampled during active COVID-19.

The gene calls are TRBV9 and TRBJ2-2, with TRBD2 matching 10 bases. Germline V CDR1 and CDR2: SGDLS, YYNGEE. CDR3 length: 16 amino acids. After removal of 1 base from V and 6 bases from J, the junction contained 6 bases not matched to a gene. The CDR3 here is CASSVQDLAGAGELFF. The CDR3 DNA reads TGTGCCAGCAGCGTACAGGATCTAGCGGGAGCCGGGGAGCTGTTTTTT.

V usage is TRBV9 and J usage is TRBJ1-4; D is uncertain. The V gene lost 1 base and the J gene lost 6 bases, with 7 bases spanning the gap. CDR1 is SGDLS and CDR2 is YYNGEE in the germline V gene. The CDR3 loop spans 13 amino acids. CDR3 sequence: CASSVSGDEKLFF. CDR3 in DNA: TGTGCCAGCAGCGTATCCGGGGATGAAAAACTGTTTTTT.

This sequence joins TRBV28 and TRBJ1-2, with 8 bases matching TRBD1. Per the germline V gene, CDR1 is MDHEN and CDR2 is SYDVKM. V lost 3 bases, J lost 6 bases, and 9 bases stayed unmatched. The CDR3 totals 15 residues. CDR3: CASSFPDRTGNGYTF. The CDR3 DNA is TGTGCCAGCAGTTTCCCAGACAGGACAGGGAATGGCTACACCTTC.

The chain has TRBV4-1 and TRBJ2-1; D possibly corresponds to TRBD1 (6 bases). From germline, CDR1 is MGHRA and CDR2 YSYEKL. V was trimmed by 2 bases and J by 8 bases, leaving 13 bases between them. There are 14 residues in the CDR3. CDR3 loop: CASSQNRDGDEQFF. The DNA of the CDR3 is TGCGCCAGCAGCCAAAACAGGGACGGCGATGAGCAGTTCTTC.

The CDR3 nucleotides are TGCAGCTTCCAGGGGAGTGTCGAGCAGTACTTC. It translates to CSFQGSVEQYF. This chain links TRBV29-1 with TRBJ2-7; D may be TRBD1 (6 bases). Germline V CDR1 and CDR2: SQVTM, ANQGSEA. The ends were cut back, 8 bases at V and 6 bases at J, with 14 bases in the middle. The length of the CDR3 is 11 residues.

J is TRBJ2-1 and V is TRBV10-2, with 14 bases fitting TRBD2. The V segment lost 7 bases and the J segment 7 bases; nucleotides outside the gene matches: 6. Germline V gene sequence: CDR1 WSHSY, CDR2 SAAADI. CDR3 length: 15 residues. The CDR3 DNA sequence: TGCGCCAGCAATCGGGGACTAGCGGGGGTAAATGAGCAGTTCTTC. Protein sequence: CASNRGLAGVNEQFF.

This clone was found once. The chain has TRBV7-9 and TRBJ2-5, with 8 bases lining up with TRBD1. V was clipped by 4 bases and J by 4 bases; unmatched bases: 5. The CDR3 length is 14 residues. Germline CDR1 SEHNR, CDR2 FQNEAQ (reference sequence). This CDR3 is CASSSTGGGETQYF. For the CDR3, the DNA is TGTGCCAGCAGCTCAACAGGGGGTGGAGAGACCCAGTACTTC.

In nucleotides, the CDR3 is TGTGCCTGGAGTGTAAGGGCGGGCCCCTTTAATGAGCAGTTCTTC. Residues: CAWSVRAGPFNEQFF. The chain has TRBV30 and TRBJ2-1; D is possibly TRBD2 (5 bases). Germline-derived CDR1 and CDR2 are GTSNPN and SVGIG (reference sequence). The CDR3 consists of 15 residues. Trimming left V 0 bases short and J 7 bases short, with 16 bases between. Using reference TRBV30 and TRBJ2-1 for the parts outside the CDR3, the full variable domain is SQTIHQWPATLVQPVGSPLSLECTVEGTSNPNLYWYRQAAGRGLQLLFYSVGIGQISSEVPQNLSASRPQDRQFILSSKKLLLSDSGFYLCAWSVRAGPFNEQFFGPGTRLTVL.

The gene calls are TRBV28 and TRBJ2-2, with TRBD2 matching 9 bases. The V gene end was trimmed by 5 bases and the J gene end by 4 bases; junction bases not matched to a gene: 5. The CDR3 has 15 amino acids. CDR1 and CDR2 from the germline V gene are MDHEN and SYDVKM. The CDR3 DNA reads as TGTGCCAGCAGTCCCGGGACTAGCCGCACCGGGGAGCTGTTTTTT. This translates into CASSPGTSRTGELFF.

The chain has TRBV10-3 and TRBJ2-3, with 7 nucleotides matching TRBD2. CDR1 ENHRY and CDR2 SYGVKD come from the germline V gene. The CDR3 covers 17 residues. Trimming cost V 4 bases and J 2 bases; bases outside gene matches: 12. The DNA for the CDR3 is TGTGCCATCAGTGGCCCCGGCGGGAGTGGAGCCACAGATACGCAGTATTTT. It encodes CAISGPGGSGATDTQYF.

CDR3 bases: TGTGCCAGCAGTCTAGGCCGGGAAGAGACCCAGTACTTC. Protein product: CASSLGREETQYF. This chain uses TRBV12-3 or TRBV12-4 with TRBJ2-5; no clear D. This CDR3 contains 13 residues. The ends were cut back, 5 bases at V and 3 bases at J, with 10 bases in the middle.

The chain recombines TRBV19 with TRBJ1-4; D gene ambiguous. The CDR3 consists of 13 residues. Trimming took off 3 bases at V and 8 bases at J, with 10 bases between the two ends. Germline V CDR1 and CDR2: LNHDA, SQIVND (reference sequence). The CDR3 here is CASSMQAAEKLFF. For the CDR3, the DNA is TGTGCCAGTAGTATGCAGGCAGCAGAAAAACTGTTTTTT.

The rearrangement joins TRBV30 to TRBJ2-6, with 8 bases aligning to TRBD2. Germline values: CDR1 GTSNPN, CDR2 SVGIG (reference sequence). The V and J ends lost 3 bases and 3 bases, in that order; junction bases with no gene match: 4. The CDR3 runs 15 residues. The CDR3 coding sequence is TGTGCCTGGAGCCGGGGGGGGGTTGGGGCCAACGTCCTGACTTTC. The encoded protein is CAWSRGGVGANVLTF.

This chain joins TRBV9 and TRBJ2-3, with a possible D match to TRBD2 (5 bases). The CDR3 totals 14 residues. V lost 4 bases and J 6 bases, leaving 15 bases between the germline ends. Looked up from germline, CDR1 is SGDLS and CDR2 is YYNGEE. CDR3 in amino acids: CASSTGEWWDTQYF. Here the CDR3 DNA reads TGTGCCAGCAGCACCGGGGAGTGGTGGGATACGCAGTATTTT.

The chain recombines TRBV28 with TRBJ2-7, with TRBD2 identical over 11 bases. CDR3 length equals 14 residues. The germline V gene encodes CDR1 MDHEN and CDR2 SYDVKM. V lost 7 bases, J lost 7 bases, and 9 bases stayed unmatched. Written as DNA, the CDR3 is TGTGCCAGCATAACTAGCGGGAGTTCGGGTGAGCAGTACTTC. Translation gives CASITSGSSGEQYF. Looking up the rest from reference TRBV28 and TRBJ2-7 gives the full variable domain: DVKVTQSSRYLVKRTGEKVFLECVQDMDHENMFWYRQDPGLGLRLIYFSYDVKMKEKGDIPEGYSVSREKKERFSLILESASTNQTSMYLCASITSGSSGEQYFGPGTRLTVT.

The gene calls are TRBV7-7 and TRBJ2-1; 10 bases agree with TRBD2. J lost 4 bases, V lost 1 base, and 1 base had no gene match. The germline CDR1 and CDR2 sequences are SSHAT and FNYEAQ (reference sequence). There are 15 residues in the CDR3. The CDR3 DNA is TGTGCCAGCAGCTTAGAACTAGCGGGGTACAATGAGCAGTTCTTC. Translated: CASSLELAGYNEQFF.

The genes are TRBV7-9 and TRBJ1-2, with no clear D. The CDR3 runs 14 residues. Germline V lookup: CDR1 SEHNR, CDR2 FQNEAQ (reference sequence). V was pared by 3 bases and J by 2 bases, with 10 bases between. The CDR3 DNA is TGTGCCAGCAGCTTTGGTCACCTAAACTATGGCTACACCTTC. Translation gives CASSFGHLNYGYTF.

The chain couples TRBV7-9 to TRBJ1-2, with 8 bases matching TRBD1. The CDR3 sequence is 13 residues long. The V gene's germline CDR1 is SEHNR and CDR2 FQNEAQ (reference sequence). Unmatched junction bases numbered 0, after V lost 3 bases and J lost 3 bases. The CDR3 nucleotides are TGTGCCAGCAGCTTGGGACAGGACTATGGCTACACCTTC. This sequence encodes CASSLGQDYGYTF.

V gene TRBV19 combines with J gene TRBJ2-7; 9 bases are shared with TRBD1. CDR3 size: 14 residues. The trim removed 5 bases at V and 3 bases at J, leaving 5 bases unmatched. CDR1 is LNHDA, CDR2 SQIVND, per germline (reference sequence). The CDR3: CASSEPGQGYEQYF. The CDR3 DNA reads as TGTGCCAGTAGTGAGCCGGGACAGGGCTACGAGCAGTACTTC.

This clone was counted between two and nine times. Other DNA sequences in this sample translate to the same CDR3. The chain employs TRBV30 and TRBJ1-1; D uncertain. CDR3 length: 11 residues. Germline V gene lookup returns CDR1 GTSNPN and CDR2 SVGIG (reference sequence). V was shortened by 6 bases and J by 1 base, with 6 bases between the two germline ends. This CDR3 reads CACERNTEAFF. For the CDR3, the DNA is TGTGCCTGCGAGCGGAACACTGAAGCTTTCTTT.

J is TRBJ2-3 and V is TRBV2; 8 bases line up with TRBD1. There are 15 residues in the CDR3. Germline CDR1 reads SNHLY; CDR2 reads FYNNEI. Germline trimming cut 7 bases from V and 0 bases from J; bases unmatched to any gene: 6. CDR3 loop: CASIDDRGSTDTQYF. CDR3 DNA: TGTGCCAGCATAGACGACAGGGGAAGCACAGATACGCAGTATTTT.